The 15 T cell receptor beta chains below all came from one sample that was sequenced in a study of T cells in Graves' hyperthyroidism and ophthalmopathy. TCR beta CDR3 regions were amplified from RNA transcripts. HTBI primers were the set used in a first-round RT-PCR of the TCR CDR3. TCRdb re-derived calls from the multiplex PCR reads in MiXCR, one entry per CDR3 protein. The sample yields about 420,000 distinct CDR3 sequences, approximately 15% seen once. The sequenced sample was blood. These receptors all come from a young woman with Graves' hyperthyroidism.

This clonotype was counted only a few times. The chain carries TRBV20-1 and TRBJ1-2; 8 nucleotides agree with TRBD1. Losses at the gene ends were 5 bases for V and 4 bases for J; bases not matched to a gene: 9. The germline V gene has CDR1 DFQATT and CDR2 SNEGSKA (reference sequence). The CDR3 covers 14 residues. The CDR3 region has the DNA TGCAGTGCTGTGGGGGCGGGGACAGGCTATGGCTACACCTTC. Its translation: CSAVGAGTGYGYTF.

On this clonotype itself: Germline and junction disagree at one end, which may indicate a read error. The genes are TRBV7-2 and TRBJ2-3; 15 positions agree with TRBD2. This CDR3 has 17 residues. Germline CDR1 SGHTA, CDR2 FQGNSA. The CDR3: CANSFVWTSGGADTQYF. CDR3 DNA sequence: TGTGCCAACAGCTTCGTCTGGACTAGCGGGGGGGCCGATACGCAGTATTTT.

The sample holds many counts of this clonotype. The gene calls are TRBV12-3 or TRBV12-4 and TRBJ2-1, with D tentatively TRBD2 (5 bases). V was cut by 11 bases and J by 1 base, with 9 bases left in between. CDR3 length equals 12 residues. CDR3 bases: TGTGCCTGTTCGGGGTCCTACAATGAGCAGTTCTTC. Its protein product is CACSGSYNEQFF.

This clonotype was found many times. The CDR3 loop is CASSLEGGTLETQYF. In nucleotides, the CDR3 is TGTGCCAGCAGCTTAGAGGGCGGTACTTTGGAGACCCAGTACTTC. The chain recombines TRBV11-2 with TRBJ2-5, with unresolved D. The CDR3 has 15 residues. The germline CDR1 and CDR2 sequences are SGHAT and FQNNGV. V dropped 0 bases and J dropped 5 bases, with 13 bases sitting between them.

As regards this clonotype: The junction departs from germline at one end; a sequencing error may be responsible. The chain employs TRBV5-1 and TRBJ2-2; 7 bases match TRBD2. Germline loops: CDR1 SGHRS, CDR2 YFSETQ. This CDR3 is 17 amino acids long. CDR3 DNA sequence: TGTGCCAGCAGCTACCAAGCGGGGCGGCGAATCACCGGGGAGCTGTTTTTT. Protein product: CASSYQAGRRITGELFF.

At least ten counts were recorded for this clonotype. The V gene is TRBV7-3, the J gene TRBJ2-3; TRBD2 might be the D (6 bases). Germline lookup yields CDR1 SGHTA and CDR2 FQGTGA. V was shortened by 0 bases and J by 2 bases, with 12 bases between the two germline ends. CDR3 size: 16 residues. CDR3 protein: CASSLTGTFYTDTQYF. Written as DNA, the CDR3 is TGTGCCAGCAGCTTAACGGGGACTTTTTACACAGATACGCAGTATTTT.

V and J are TRBV4-3 and TRBJ1-6; 7 nucleotides line up with TRBD1. CDR3 length: 15 amino acids. J was trimmed by 9 bases and V by 0 bases; bases with no gene match: 5. CDR1 and CDR2 from the germline V gene are LGHNA and YSLEER. CDR3 amino acids: CASSQERDSVSPLHF. CDR3 in DNA: TGCGCCAGCAGCCAAGAAAGGGACAGTGTTTCACCCCTCCACTTT.

The table lists this clonotype with many counts. The chain employs TRBV9 and TRBJ1-1; no clear D. The CDR3 sequence is 14 residues long. Germline lookup yields CDR1 SGDLS and CDR2 YYNGEE. V was shortened by 0 bases and J by 6 bases, with 12 bases between the two germline ends. This CDR3 reads CASSVGSGSPEAFF. The CDR3 bases are TGTGCCAGCAGCGTAGGTAGTGGGAGCCCTGAAGCTTTCTTT.

This clonotype was counted between two and nine times. The chain carries TRBV10-3 and TRBJ2-4, with 13 nucleotides matching TRBD2. The V gene's germline CDR1 is ENHRY and CDR2 SYGVKD. CDR3 length: 19 amino acids. V was pared by 0 bases and J by 1 base, with 6 bases of the junction left unmatched. The CDR3 protein is CAISESATSGGGAKNIQYF. The CDR3 region has the DNA TGTGCCATCAGTGAGTCCGCAACTAGCGGGGGGGGTGCCAAAAACATTCAGTACTTC.

This clonotype was recorded once. V and J are TRBV9 and TRBJ2-3, with TRBD2 matching over 13 bases. Germline loops: CDR1 SGDLS, CDR2 YYNGEE. With 3 bases clipped from V and 4 bases from J, the junction kept 5 bases outside the gene matches. This CDR3 contains 16 residues. The CDR3 reads CASSARLAGGADTQYF. The DNA of the CDR3 is TGTGCCAGCAGCGCCCGACTAGCGGGGGGTGCAGATACGCAGTATTTT.

This clonotype has a count of ten or more. The rearrangement uses TRBV3-1 and TRBJ2-1; D is ambiguous. The V end was cut by 1 base, the J end by 7 bases, with 11 bases between. The CDR3 runs 14 residues. The germline V gene has CDR1 LGHDT and CDR2 YNNKEL (reference sequence). The CDR3 region has the DNA TGTGCCAGCAGCCAAGGCGTGGGCTGGAATGAGCAGTTCTTC. Protein sequence: CASSQGVGWNEQFF.

The chain uses TRBV10-3 and TRBJ2-3, with a tentative D call TRBD1 (6 bases). V was clipped by 2 bases and J by 6 bases, with 12 bases between them. CDR1 and CDR2 (germline): ENHRY, SYGVKD. This CDR3 is built from 14 residues. CDR3 nucleotides: TGTGCCATCAGTGAGGGACAGATCAGGGATACGCAGTATTTT. Its protein product is CAISEGQIRDTQYF.

This clonotype was seen a few times. An end of the junction differs from the germline gene, which may be a read error. V usage is TRBV20-1 and J usage is TRBJ1-5; 10 bases map to TRBD1. This CDR3 is built from 15 residues. The V gene's germline CDR1 is DFQATT and CDR2 SNEGSKA (reference sequence). The CDR3, as DNA: TGCAGTGCTAGTGGACAGGGGGTTAGGAATCAGCCCCGGCATTTT. Protein: CSASGQGVRNQPRHF.

In its sample, this clonotype was seen a few times. This chain joins TRBV6-1 and TRBJ1-4, with 7 positions matching TRBD1. CDR1 is MNHNS, CDR2 SASEGT, per germline. The CDR3 consists of 12 residues. Trimming removed 10 bases from V and 6 bases from J; junction bases left unmatched: 5. CDR3 sequence reads: CANGTVDEKLFF. CDR3 coding DNA: TGTGCCAACGGGACAGTAGATGAAAAACTGTTTTTT.

The J gene is TRBJ1-6, the V gene TRBV19; D is possibly TRBD1 (6 bases). The V end lost 4 bases, the J end lost 7 bases, and 8 bases lay between the germline ends. The CDR3 consists of 13 residues. Germline V gene data show CDR1 as LNHDA and CDR2 as SQIVND (reference sequence). The CDR3 is CASSNDRNSPLHF. CDR3 DNA: TGTGCCAGTAGTAACGACAGGAATTCACCCCTCCACTTT. Supplemented by reference TRBV19 and TRBJ1-6, the full variable domain reads DGGITQSPKYLFRKEGQNVTLSCEQNLNHDAMYWYRQDPGQGLRLIYYSQIVNDFQKGDIAEGYSVSREKKESFPLTVTSAQKNPTAFYLCASSNDRNSPLHFGNGTRLTVT.